This is a list of T cell receptor beta chains from one sample in a study of cytomegalovirus exposure and HLA in healthy donors. Method: immunoSEQ multiplex PCR; TCRdb's copy keeps in-frame clones and lacks some. There are around 150,000 clones in the sample; about 80% occur only once, and over 0.95% lies in the top ten. Input material: PBMCs. The receptor source for this set is a woman between 45 and 65 years old in good health and CMV-seropositive. The CDR3 runs from the conserved cysteine through the conserved F or W. Fields, in order: J gene, V gene, CDR3 protein.

TRBJ2-3,TRBV5-4,CASSAVGTNTDTQYF
TRBJ2-7,TRBV5-1,CASGSSGEPYEQYF
TRBJ1-1,TRBV6-1,CASSRQGNTEAFF
TRBJ2-7,TRBV6-5,CASSRSGTETYEQYF
TRBJ1-1,TRBV6-1,CASSLRGQTEAFF
TRBJ1-1,TRBV6-1,CASRDTRNTEAFF
TRBJ1-2,TRBV28,CASWTGYGYTF
.,TRBV27,CASSLIPGQGYPYEQYF
TRBJ2-5,TRBV27,CASSRGETQYF
TRBJ1-6,TRBV28,CASSKPGRSSYNSPLHF
TRBJ2-7,TRBV6-4,CASSADGGGAYEQYF
TRBJ2-5,TRBV7-2,CASSLEGGGETQYF
TRBJ1-5,TRBV19,CASTSIEEVSNQPQHF
TRBJ1-4,TRBV2,CASSRDRGSTNEKLFF
TRBJ2-7,TRBV7-7,CASSLGTSNEQYF
TRBJ1-4,TRBV25-1,CASRSGTFEKLFF
TRBJ2-7,TRBV5-5,CASSITGGRYEQYF
TRBJ2-7,TRBV7-2,CASSLDSGGALEQYF
TRBJ1-2,TRBV28,CASSDGQGSGYTF
TRBJ1-3,TRBV4-1,CASSQTRQIGNTIYF
TRBJ2-1,TRBV6-6,CASSYKTGFYNEQFF
TRBJ1-1,TRBV2,CASSFSTEAFF
TRBJ1-5,TRBV19,CASSMVATVGNQPQHF
TRBJ2-7,TRBV10-3,CAISDPPGEQYF
TRBJ2-7,TRBV10-2,CASMWTGSGEQYF
TRBJ2-7,TRBV5-6,CASSLGGTGFYEQYF
TRBJ1-1,TRBV5-1,CASSPELTGPEAFF
TRBJ2-3,TRBV19,CASRTTGGGTQYF
TRBJ2-3,TRBV2,CASSLAGGPWNTQYF
TRBJ2-1,TRBV28,CASRPSPGASGGLEQFF
TRBJ1-1,TRBV7-9,CASSLAVISSFGGFDEAFF
TRBJ2-1,TRBV30,CAWSLKTSAYNEQFF
TRBJ1-2,TRBV7-9,CASSLGTTAGYTF
TRBJ2-6,TRBV5-1,CASTTGANVLTF
TRBJ2-5,TRBV6-5,CASSGGQETQYF
TRBJ2-1,TRBV10-3,CAISETGAREQFF
TRBJ2-1,TRBV5-8,CASRLAGGPDEQFF
TRBJ1-1,TRBV7-9,CASSSEVGTEAFF
TRBJ2-2,TRBV7-2,CASSRDRGPGELFF
TRBJ1-4,TRBV2,CASSTGTPDEKLFF
TRBJ2-3,TRBV30,CAWSGGGAPDTQYF
TRBJ2-1,TRBV7-2,CASSLLQGPGFF
TRBJ2-7,TRBV5-1,CASSLAGGGALEQYF
TRBJ2-3,TRBV15,CATSTGRDGVTDTQYF
TRBJ2-1,TRBV2,CASRTPTGKGSYNEQFF
TRBJ1-4,TRBV2,CASSGDSVDVF
TRBJ2-7,TRBV4-1,CASSQGGINEQYF